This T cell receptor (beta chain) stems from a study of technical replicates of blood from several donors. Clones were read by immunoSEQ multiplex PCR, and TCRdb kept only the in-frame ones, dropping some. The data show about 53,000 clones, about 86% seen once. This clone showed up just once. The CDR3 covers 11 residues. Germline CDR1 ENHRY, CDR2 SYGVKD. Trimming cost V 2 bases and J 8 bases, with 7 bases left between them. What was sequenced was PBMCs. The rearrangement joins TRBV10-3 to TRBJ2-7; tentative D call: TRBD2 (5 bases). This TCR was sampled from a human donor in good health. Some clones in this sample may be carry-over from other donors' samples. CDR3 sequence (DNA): TGTGCCATCAGTGAGACGACTAAGCAGTACTTC. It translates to CAISETTKQYF.